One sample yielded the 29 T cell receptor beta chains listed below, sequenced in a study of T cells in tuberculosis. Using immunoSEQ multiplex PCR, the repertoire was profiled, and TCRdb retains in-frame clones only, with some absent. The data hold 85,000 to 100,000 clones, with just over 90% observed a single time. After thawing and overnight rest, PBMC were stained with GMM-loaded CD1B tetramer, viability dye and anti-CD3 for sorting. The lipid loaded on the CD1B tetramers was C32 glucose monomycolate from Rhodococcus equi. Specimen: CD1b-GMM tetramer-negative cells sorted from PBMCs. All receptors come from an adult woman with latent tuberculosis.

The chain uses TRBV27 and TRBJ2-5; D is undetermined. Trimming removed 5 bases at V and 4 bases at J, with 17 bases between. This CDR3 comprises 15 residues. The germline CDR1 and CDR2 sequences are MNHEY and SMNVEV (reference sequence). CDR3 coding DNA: TGTGCCAGCAGTCCCAACGGGTTAGCACGAGAGACCCAGTACTTC. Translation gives CASSPNGLARETQYF.

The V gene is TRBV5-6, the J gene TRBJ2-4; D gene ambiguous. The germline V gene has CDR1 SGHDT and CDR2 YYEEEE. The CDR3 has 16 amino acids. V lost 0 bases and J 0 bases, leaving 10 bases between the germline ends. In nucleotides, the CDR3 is TGTGCCAGCAGCTTGGATGTCCTTAAAGCCAAAAACATTCAGTACTTC. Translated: CASSLDVLKAKNIQYF.

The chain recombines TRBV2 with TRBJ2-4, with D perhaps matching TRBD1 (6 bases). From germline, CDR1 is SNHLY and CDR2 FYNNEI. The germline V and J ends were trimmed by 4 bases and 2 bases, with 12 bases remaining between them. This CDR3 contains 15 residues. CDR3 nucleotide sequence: TGTGCCAGCAGTGTGGGCAGGGGACCCAAAAACATTCAGTACTTC. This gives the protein CASSVGRGPKNIQYF.

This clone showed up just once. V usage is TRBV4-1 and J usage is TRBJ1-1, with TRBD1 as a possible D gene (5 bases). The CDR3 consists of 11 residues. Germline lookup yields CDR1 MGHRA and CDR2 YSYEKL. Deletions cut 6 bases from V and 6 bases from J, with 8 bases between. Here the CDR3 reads CASRGGSEAFF. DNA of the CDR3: TGCGCCAGCAGGGGGGGATCTGAAGCTTTCTTT.

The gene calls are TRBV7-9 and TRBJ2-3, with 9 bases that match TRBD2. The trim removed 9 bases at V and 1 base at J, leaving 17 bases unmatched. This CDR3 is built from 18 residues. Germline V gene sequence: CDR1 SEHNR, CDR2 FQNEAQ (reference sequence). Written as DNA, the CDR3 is TGTGCCAGTTTTGTGTTGGCGGGGGGGTCCCACGGCACAGATACGCAGTATTTT. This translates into CASFVLAGGSHGTDTQYF.

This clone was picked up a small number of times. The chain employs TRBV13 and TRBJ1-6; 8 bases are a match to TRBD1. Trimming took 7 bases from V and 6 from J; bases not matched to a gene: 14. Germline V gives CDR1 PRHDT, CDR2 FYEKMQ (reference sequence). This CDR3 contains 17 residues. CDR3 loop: CASTARRGRNTNSPLHF. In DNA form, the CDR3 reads TGTGCCAGCACCGCTCGCAGGGGGCGCAATACTAATTCACCCCTCCACTTT. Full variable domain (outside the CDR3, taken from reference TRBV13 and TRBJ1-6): AAGVIQSPRHLIKEKRETATLKCYPIPRHDTVYWYQQGPGQDPQFLISFYEKMQSDKGSIPDRFSAQQFSDYHSELNMSSLELGDSALYFCASTARRGRNTNSPLHFGNGTRLTVT.

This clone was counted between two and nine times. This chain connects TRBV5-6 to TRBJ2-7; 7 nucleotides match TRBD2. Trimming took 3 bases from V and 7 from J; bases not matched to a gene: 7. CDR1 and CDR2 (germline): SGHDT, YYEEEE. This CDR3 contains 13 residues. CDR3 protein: CASSSLTSWEQYV. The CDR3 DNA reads TGTGCCAGCAGCTCCCTGACTAGCTGGGAGCAGTACGTC.

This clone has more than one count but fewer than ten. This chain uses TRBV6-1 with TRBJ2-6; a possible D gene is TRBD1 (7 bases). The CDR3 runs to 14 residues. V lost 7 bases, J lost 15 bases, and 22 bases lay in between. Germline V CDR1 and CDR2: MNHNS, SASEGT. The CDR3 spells CASTMGTAEEGLTF. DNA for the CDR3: TGTGCCAGCACCATGGGGACAGCCGAGGAGGGCCTGACTTTC.

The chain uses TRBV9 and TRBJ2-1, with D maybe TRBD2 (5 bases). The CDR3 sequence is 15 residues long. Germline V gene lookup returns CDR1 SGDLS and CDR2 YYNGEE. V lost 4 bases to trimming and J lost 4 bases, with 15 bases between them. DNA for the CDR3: TGTGCCAGCAGCCCCCCGGGGTCCGGGTACAATGAGCAGTTCTTC. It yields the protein CASSPPGSGYNEQFF.

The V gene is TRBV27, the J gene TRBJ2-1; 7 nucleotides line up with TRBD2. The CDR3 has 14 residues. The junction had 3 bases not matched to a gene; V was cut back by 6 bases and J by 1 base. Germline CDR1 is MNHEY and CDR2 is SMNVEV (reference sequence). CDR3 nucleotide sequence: TGTGCCAGCAGGGGAGGGTATTCCTACAATGAGCAGTTCTTC. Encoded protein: CASRGGYSYNEQFF.

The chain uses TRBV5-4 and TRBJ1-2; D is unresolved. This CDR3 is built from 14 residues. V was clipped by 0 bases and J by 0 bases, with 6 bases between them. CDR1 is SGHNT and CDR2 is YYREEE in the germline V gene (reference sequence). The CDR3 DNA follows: TGTGCCAGCAGCTTGGCCATCCCTAACTATGGCTACACCTTC. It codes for CASSLAIPNYGYTF.

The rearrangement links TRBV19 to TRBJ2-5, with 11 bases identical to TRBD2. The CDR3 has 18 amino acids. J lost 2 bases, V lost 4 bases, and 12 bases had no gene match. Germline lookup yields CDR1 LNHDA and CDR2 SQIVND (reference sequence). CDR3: CASSSLAGGRGPQETQYF. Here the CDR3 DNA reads TGTGCCAGTAGTAGTCTAGCGGGGGGCCGGGGACCTCAAGAGACCCAGTACTTC. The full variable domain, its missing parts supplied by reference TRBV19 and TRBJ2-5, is DGGITQSPKYLFRKEGQNVTLSCEQNLNHDAMYWYRQDPGQGLRLIYYSQIVNDFQKGDIAEGYSVSREKKESFPLTVTSAQKNPTAFYLCASSSLAGGRGPQETQYFGPGTRLLVL.

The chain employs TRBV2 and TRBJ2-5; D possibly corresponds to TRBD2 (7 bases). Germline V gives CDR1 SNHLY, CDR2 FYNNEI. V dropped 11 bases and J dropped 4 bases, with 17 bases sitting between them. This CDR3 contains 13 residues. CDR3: CAGSGGQRETQYF. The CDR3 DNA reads TGTGCCGGCTCCGGGGGGCAGAGAGAGACCCAGTACTTC.

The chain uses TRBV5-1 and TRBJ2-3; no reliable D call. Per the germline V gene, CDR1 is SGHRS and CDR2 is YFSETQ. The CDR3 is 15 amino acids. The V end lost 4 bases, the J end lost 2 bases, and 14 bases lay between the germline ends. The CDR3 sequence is CASSPSTAITDTQYF. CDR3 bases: TGCGCCAGCAGCCCGAGCACAGCAATCACAGATACGCAGTATTTT.

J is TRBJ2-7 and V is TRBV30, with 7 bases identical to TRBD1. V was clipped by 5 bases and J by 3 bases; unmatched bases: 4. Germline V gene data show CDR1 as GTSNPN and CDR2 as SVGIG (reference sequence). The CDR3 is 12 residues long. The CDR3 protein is CAWDRDRYEQYF. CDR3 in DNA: TGTGCCTGGGACAGGGATCGCTACGAGCAGTACTTC. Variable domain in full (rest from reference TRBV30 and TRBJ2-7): SQTIHQWPATLVQPVGSPLSLECTVEGTSNPNLYWYRQAAGRGLQLLFYSVGIGQISSEVPQNLSASRPQDRQFILSSKKLLLSDSGFYLCAWDRDRYEQYFGPGTRLTVT.

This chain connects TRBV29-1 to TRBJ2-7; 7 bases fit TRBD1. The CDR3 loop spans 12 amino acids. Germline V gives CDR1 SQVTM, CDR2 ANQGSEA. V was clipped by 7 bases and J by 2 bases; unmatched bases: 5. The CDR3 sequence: CSATGTAYEQYF. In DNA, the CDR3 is TGCAGCGCAACCGGGACAGCCTACGAGCAGTACTTC.

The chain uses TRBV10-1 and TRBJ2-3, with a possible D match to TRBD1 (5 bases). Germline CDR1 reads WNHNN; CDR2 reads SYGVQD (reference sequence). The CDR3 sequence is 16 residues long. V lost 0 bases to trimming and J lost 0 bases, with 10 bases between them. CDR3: CASSESHDRSTDTQYF. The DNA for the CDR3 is TGCGCCAGCAGTGAGTCCCACGACAGAAGCACAGATACGCAGTATTTT.

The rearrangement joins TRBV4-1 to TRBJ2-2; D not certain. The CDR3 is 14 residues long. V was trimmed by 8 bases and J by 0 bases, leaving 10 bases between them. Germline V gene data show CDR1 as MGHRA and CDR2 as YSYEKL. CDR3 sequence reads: CASEAAPNTGELFF. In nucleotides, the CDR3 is TGCGCCAGCGAGGCTGCACCGAACACCGGGGAGCTGTTTTTT.

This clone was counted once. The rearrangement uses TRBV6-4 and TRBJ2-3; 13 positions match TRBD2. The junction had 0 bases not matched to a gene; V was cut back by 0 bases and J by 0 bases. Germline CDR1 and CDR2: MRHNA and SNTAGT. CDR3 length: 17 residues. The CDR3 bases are TGTGCCAGCAGTGACTCGGGACTAGCGGGGAGCACAGATACGCAGTATTTT. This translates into CASSDSGLAGSTDTQYF.

CDR3 nucleotide sequence: TGTGCCAGTAGTCCCCAGGGGGGCAACTACAATGAGCAGTTCTTC. This gives the protein CASSPQGGNYNEQFF. The V and J genes are TRBV19 and TRBJ2-1; maybe TRBD1 (7 bases). CDR1 and CDR2 (germline): LNHDA, SQIVND (reference sequence). V lost 5 bases to trimming and J lost 3 bases, with 14 bases between them. The CDR3 is 15 amino acids.

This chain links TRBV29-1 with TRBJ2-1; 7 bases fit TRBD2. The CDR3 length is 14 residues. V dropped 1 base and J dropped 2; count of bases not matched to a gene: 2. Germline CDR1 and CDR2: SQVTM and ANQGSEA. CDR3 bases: TGCAGCGTTGAAGGGGGAGGGACCTACAATGAGCAGTTCTTC. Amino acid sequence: CSVEGGGTYNEQFF.

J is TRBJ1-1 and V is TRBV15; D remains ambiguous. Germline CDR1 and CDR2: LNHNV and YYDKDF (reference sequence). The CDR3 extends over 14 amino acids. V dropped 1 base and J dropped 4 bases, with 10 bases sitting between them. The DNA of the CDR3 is TGTGCCACCAGCAGAGCCCGCCGAGGCACTGAAGCTTTCTTT. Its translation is CATSRARRGTEAFF. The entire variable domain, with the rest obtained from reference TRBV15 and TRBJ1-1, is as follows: DAMVIQNPRYQVTQFGKPVTLSCSQTLNHNVMYWYQQKSSQAPKLLFHYYDKDFNNEADTPDNFQSRRPNTSFCFLDIRSPGLGDTAMYLCATSRARRGTEAFFGQGTRLTVV.

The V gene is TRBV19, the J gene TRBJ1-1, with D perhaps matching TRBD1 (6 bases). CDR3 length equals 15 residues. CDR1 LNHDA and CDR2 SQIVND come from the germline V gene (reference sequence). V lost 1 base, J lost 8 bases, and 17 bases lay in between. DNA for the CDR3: TGTGCCAGTAGTATAGTAGTCAGGGGCCGACGGGAAGCTTTCTTT. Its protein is CASSIVVRGRREAFF.

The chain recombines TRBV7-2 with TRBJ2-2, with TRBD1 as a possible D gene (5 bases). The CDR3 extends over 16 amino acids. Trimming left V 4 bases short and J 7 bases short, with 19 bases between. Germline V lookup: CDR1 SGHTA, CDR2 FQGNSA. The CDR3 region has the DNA TGTGCCAGCAGCTCCAGGGCGTCAGAGCGTCACGGGGAGCTGTTTTTT. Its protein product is CASSSRASERHGELFF.

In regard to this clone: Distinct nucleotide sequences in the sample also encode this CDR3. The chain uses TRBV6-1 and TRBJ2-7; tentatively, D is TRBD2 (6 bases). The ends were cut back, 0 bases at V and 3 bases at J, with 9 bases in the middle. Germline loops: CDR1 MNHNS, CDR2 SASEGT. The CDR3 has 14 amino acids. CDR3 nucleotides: TGTGCCAGCAGTGAAGCGCCGGGACTCTACGAGCAGTACGTC. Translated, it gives CASSEAPGLYEQYV.

CDR3 nucleotides: TGCGCCAGCAGCTTGGACCTGGTCTCTAGCGGGGGGGCCTATGAGCAGTTCTTC. It translates to CASSLDLVSSGGAYEQFF. V usage is TRBV5-1 and J usage is TRBJ2-1, with 12 positions matching TRBD2. Germline V gene data show CDR1 as SGHRS and CDR2 as YFSETQ. Trimming at V came to 0 bases and at J to 8 bases, leaving 12 bases not matched to a gene. The CDR3 runs 18 residues.

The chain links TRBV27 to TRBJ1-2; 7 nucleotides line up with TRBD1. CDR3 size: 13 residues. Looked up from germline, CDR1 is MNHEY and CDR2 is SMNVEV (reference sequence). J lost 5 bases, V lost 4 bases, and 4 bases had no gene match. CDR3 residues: CASSSQGQYGYTF. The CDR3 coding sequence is TGTGCCAGCAGTTCCCAGGGACAGTATGGCTACACCTTC.

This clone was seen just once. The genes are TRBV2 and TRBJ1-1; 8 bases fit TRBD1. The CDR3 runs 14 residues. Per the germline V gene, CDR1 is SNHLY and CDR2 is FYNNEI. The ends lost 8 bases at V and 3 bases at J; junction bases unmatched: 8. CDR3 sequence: CASRTGTGYTEAFF. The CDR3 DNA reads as TGTGCCAGCCGAACCGGGACAGGATACACTGAAGCTTTCTTT.

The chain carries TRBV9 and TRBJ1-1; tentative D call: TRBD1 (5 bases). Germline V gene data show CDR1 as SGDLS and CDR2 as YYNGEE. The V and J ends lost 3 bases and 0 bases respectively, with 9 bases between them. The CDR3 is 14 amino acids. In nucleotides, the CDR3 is TGTGCCAGCAGCGCGACAGAGGTGAACACTGAAGCTTTCTTT. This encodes CASSATEVNTEAFF.